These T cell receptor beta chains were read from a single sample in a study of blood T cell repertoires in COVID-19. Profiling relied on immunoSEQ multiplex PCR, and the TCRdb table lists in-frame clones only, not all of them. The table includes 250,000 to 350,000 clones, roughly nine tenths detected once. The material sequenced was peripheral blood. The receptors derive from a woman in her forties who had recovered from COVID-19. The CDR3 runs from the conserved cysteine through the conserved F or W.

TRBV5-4	CASSLGSGDSYEQYF
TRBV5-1	CASSPGQIQETQYF
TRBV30	CAWSPTRNEQFF
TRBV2	CASNGGGYGYTF
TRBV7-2	CASSLKGGPGELFF
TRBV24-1	CAASGTGTDTQYF
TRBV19	CASSGLPGQGADMETQYF
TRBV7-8	CASSLGTSGLTDTQYF
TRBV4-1	CASSQGGGSRTGELFF
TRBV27	CASRLSGLTGTSGGYTGELFF
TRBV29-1	CSAEGLAPYEQYF